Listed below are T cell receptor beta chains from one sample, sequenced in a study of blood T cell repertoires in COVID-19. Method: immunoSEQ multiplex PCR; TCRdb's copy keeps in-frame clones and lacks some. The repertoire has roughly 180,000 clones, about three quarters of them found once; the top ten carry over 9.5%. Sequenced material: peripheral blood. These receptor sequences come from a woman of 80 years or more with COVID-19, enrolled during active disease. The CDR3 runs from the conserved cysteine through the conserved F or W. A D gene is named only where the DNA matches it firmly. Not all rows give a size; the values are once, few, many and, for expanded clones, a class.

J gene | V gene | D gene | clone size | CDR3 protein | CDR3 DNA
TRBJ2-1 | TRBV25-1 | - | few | CASSEKTSYNEQFF | TGTGCCAGCAGTGAAAAAACTAGCTACAATGAGCAGTTCTTC
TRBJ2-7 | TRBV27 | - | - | CASSLTSGIEQYF | TGTGCCAGCAGTTTAACCTCAGGGATCGAGCAGTACTTC
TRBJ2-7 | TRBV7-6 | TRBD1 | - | CASSLKQGTSYEQYF | TGTGCCAGCAGCTTAAAACAGGGGACCTCCTACGAGCAGTACTTC
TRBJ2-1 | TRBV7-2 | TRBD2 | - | CASSLSPTSGVNNEQFF | TGTGCCAGCAGCCTATCGCCCACTAGCGGGGTGAACAATGAGCAGTTCTTC
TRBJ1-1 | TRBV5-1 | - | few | CASSWGTKYTEAFF | TGCGCCAGCAGCTGGGGGACTAAGTACACTGAAGCTTTCTTT
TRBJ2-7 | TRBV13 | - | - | CASSLARGGKYF | TGTGCCAGCAGCTTAGCTCGGGGTGGGAAGTACTTC
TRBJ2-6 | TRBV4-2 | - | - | CASSHGQFSGANVLTF | TGTGCCAGCAGCCATGGGCAGTTCTCTGGGGCCAACGTCCTGACTTTC
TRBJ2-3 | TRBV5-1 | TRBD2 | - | CASSGGTSGYLTDTQYF | TGCGCCAGCAGCGGGGGGACTAGCGGGTATCTTACAGATACGCAGTATTTT
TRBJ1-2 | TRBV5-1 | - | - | CASSLGRGEEGYTF | TGCGCCAGCAGCTTGGGTCGGGGGGAGGAAGGCTACACCTTC
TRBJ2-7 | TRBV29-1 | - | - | CSVEGGNGYEQYF | TGCAGCGTTGAAGGAGGGAACGGCTACGAGCAGTACTTC
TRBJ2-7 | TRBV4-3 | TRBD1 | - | CASSPTGGEQYF | TGCGCCAGCAGCCCGACAGGGGGCGAGCAGTACTTC
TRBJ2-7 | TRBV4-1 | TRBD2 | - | CASSQEEPGREGHEQYF | TGCGCCAGCAGCCAAGAAGAGCCCGGGAGGGAAGGGCACGAGCAGTACTTC
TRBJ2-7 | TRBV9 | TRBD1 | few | CASSVGWAGGDEQYF | TGTGCCAGCAGCGTAGGTTGGGCAGGGGGCGACGAGCAGTACTTC
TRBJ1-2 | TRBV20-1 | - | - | CSASNGIYGYTF | TGCAGTGCTAGTAACGGGATTTATGGCTACACCTTC
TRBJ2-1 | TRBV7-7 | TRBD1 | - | CASSLGGQGNEQFF | TGTGCTAGCAGTTTGGGTGGACAGGGCAATGAGCAGTTCTTC
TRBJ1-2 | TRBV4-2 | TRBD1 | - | CASSQAGQVYGYTF | TGTGCCAGCAGCCAAGCGGGACAGGTATATGGCTACACCTTC
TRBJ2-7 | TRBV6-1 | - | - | CASSDRGFSYEQYF | TGTGCCAGCAGTGACAGGGGATTTTCCTACGAGCAGTACTTC
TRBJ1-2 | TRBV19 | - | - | CASSMPGQFYGYTF | TGTGCCAGTAGTATGCCCGGACAGTTCTATGGCTACACCTTC
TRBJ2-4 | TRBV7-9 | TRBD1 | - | CASSSGGRGDIQYF | TGTGCCAGCAGCTCAGGGGGCCGGGGAGACATTCAGTACTTC
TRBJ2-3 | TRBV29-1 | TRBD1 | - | CSVLGQADTQYF | TGCAGCGTCCTGGGACAGGCAGATACGCAGTATTTT
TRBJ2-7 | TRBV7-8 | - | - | CASSLSGNSYEQYF | TGTGCCAGCAGCTTGAGTGGTAACTCCTACGAGCAGTACTTC
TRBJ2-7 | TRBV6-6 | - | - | CASNQGFSYEQYF | TGTGCCAGCAACCAGGGGTTCTCCTACGAGCAGTACTTC
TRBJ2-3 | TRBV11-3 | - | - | CASSSGQSTDTQYF | TGTGCCAGCAGCTCGGGACAAAGCACAGATACGCAGTATTTT
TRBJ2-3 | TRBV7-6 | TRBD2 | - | CASSFMPGLAGGADTQYF | TGTGCCAGCAGCTTTATGCCCGGACTAGCGGGAGGGGCAGATACGCAGTATTTT
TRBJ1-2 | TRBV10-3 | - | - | CAISGGRGDPYGYTF | TGTGCCATCAGTGGGGGCAGGGGAGACCCATATGGCTACACCTTC
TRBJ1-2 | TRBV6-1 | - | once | CASSEFGPRRDGYTF | TGTGCCAGCAGTGAATTCGGGCCCCGGAGGGATGGCTACACCTTC
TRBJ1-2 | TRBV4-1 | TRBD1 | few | CASSVRRDRPSNYGYTF | TGCGCCAGCAGCGTTCGACGGGACAGGCCCTCTAACTATGGCTACACCTTC
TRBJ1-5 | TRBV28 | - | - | CASSLRPGAGYSNQPQHF | TGTGCCAGCAGCCTACGCCCCGGCGCAGGCTATAGCAATCAGCCCCAGCATTTT
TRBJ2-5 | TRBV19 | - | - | CASSIGGGTQETQYF | TGTGCCAGTAGCATAGGGGGGGGGACTCAAGAGACCCAGTACTTC
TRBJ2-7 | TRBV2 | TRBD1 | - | CASGGQGAYEQYF | TGTGCCAGCGGGGGACAGGGTGCCTACGAGCAGTACTTC
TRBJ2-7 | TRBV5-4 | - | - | CASRQALSYEQYF | TGTGCCAGTAGACAGGCCCTCTCCTACGAGCAGTACTTC
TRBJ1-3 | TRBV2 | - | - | CASSEFRGGRNTIYF | TGTGCCAGCAGTGAATTTCGGGGGGGGAGAAACACCATATATTTT
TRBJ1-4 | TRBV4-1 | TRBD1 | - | CASSQAGGNEKLFF | TGCGCCAGCAGCCAAGCAGGGGGGAATGAAAAACTGTTTTTT
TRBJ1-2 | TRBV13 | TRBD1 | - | CASTPGTGNYGYTF | TGTGCCAGCACCCCCGGGACAGGGAACTATGGCTACACCTTC
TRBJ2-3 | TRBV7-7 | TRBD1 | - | CASSLGDRFTDTQYF | TGTGCCAGCAGCTTGGGGGACAGGTTTACAGATACGCAGTATTTT
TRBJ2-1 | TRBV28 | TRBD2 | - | CATWATSGADYNEQFF | TGTGCCACCTGGGCCACTAGCGGGGCCGACTACAATGAGCAGTTCTTC
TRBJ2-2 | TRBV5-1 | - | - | CASSLGHSDTGELFF | TGCGCCAGCAGTTTGGGACATAGTGACACCGGGGAGCTGTTTTTT
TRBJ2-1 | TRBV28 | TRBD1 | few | CASRSRDRGSGNEQFF | TGTGCCAGCAGATCTAGGGACAGGGGTTCCGGAAATGAGCAGTTCTTC
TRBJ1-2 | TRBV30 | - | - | CTSGETDGYTF | TGTACTTCAGGGGAAACGGATGGCTACACCTTC
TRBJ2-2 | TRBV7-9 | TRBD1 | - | CASRDRGNTGELFF | TGTGCCAGCAGAGACAGGGGGAACACCGGGGAGCTGTTTTTT
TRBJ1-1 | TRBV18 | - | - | CASSPNRGTEAFF | TGTGCCAGCTCACCCAATCGGGGGACTGAAGCTTTCTTT
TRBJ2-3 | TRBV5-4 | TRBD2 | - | CASSLIGGTDTQYF | TGTGCCAGCAGCTTAATCGGGGGGACAGATACGCAGTATTTT
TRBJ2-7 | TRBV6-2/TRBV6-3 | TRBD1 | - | CASSYSRFRGMYEQYF | TGTGCCAGCAGTTACTCGAGGTTCAGGGGGATGTACGAGCAGTACTTC
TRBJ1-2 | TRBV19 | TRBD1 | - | CASSIGRGYGYTF | TGTGCCAGTAGTATTGGCAGGGGGTATGGCTACACCTTC
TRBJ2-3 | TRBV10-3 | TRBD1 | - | CAIGRTGGISTDTQYF | TGTGCCATCGGCCGGACAGGGGGAATTAGCACAGATACGCAGTATTTT
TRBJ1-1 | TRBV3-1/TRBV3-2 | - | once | CASSHLTQGRPEAFF | TGTGCCAGCAGCCACCTCACACAGGGAAGGCCTGAAGCTTTCTTT
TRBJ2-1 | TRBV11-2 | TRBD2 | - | CASMGVVGRALFF | TGTGCCAGCATGGGGGTGGTCGGGAGGGCCCTGTTCTTC
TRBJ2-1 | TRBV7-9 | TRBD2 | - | CASSLALAGFNEQFF | TGTGCCAGCAGCTTAGCCCTAGCGGGGTTCAATGAGCAGTTCTTC
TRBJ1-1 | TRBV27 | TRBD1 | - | CASSVRGLGGAFF | TGTGCCAGCAGTGTAAGGGGGCTAGGTGGAGCTTTCTTT
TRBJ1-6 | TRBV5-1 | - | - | CASSPFPRGPKESSPLHF | TGCGCCAGCAGCCCCTTCCCCCGGGGTCCAAAGGAATCGTCACCCCTCCACTTT
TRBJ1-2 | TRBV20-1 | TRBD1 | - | CSASGTAYGYTF | TGCAGTGCTAGTGGGACAGCCTATGGCTACACCTTC
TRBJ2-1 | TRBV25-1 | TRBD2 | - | CASSGWGLATNEQFF | TGTGCCAGCAGTGGCTGGGGACTAGCGACGAATGAGCAGTTCTTC
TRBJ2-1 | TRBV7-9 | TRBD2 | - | CASSPILAGPYNEQFF | TGTGCCAGCAGCCCGATACTAGCGGGACCCTACAATGAGCAGTTCTTC
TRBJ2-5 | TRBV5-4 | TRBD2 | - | CASSLTSGARETQYF | TGTGCCAGCAGCTTGACTAGCGGGGCCCGGGAGACCCAGTACTTC
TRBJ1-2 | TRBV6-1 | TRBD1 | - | CASSEARQGSNYGYTF | TGTGCCAGCAGTGAAGCGCGACAGGGGTCTAACTATGGCTACACCTTC
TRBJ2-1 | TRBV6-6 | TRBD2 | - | CASRSMREHNEQFF | TGTGCCAGCAGATCGATGCGGGAGCATAATGAGCAGTTCTTC
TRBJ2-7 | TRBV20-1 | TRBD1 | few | CSASKGQAPYEQYF | TGCAGTGCTAGTAAGGGACAGGCACCATACGAGCAGTACTTC
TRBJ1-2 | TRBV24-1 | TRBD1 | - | CATSDSRDRETYGYTF | TGTGCCACCAGTGATTCTCGGGACAGGGAGACCTATGGCTACACCTTC
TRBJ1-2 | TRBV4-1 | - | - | CASSQEARDSSNYGYTF | TGCGCCAGCAGCCAAGAAGCCCGGGATTCCTCTAACTATGGCTACACCTTC